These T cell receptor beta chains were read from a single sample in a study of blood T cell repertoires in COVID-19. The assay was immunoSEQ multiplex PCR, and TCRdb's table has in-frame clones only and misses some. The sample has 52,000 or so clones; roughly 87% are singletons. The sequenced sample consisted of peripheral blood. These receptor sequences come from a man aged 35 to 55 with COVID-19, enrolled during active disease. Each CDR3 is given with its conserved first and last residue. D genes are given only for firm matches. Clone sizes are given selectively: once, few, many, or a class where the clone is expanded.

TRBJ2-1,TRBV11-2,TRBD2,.,CASSPRRTSGGYNEQFF,TGTGCCAGCAGCCCCCGCCGAACTAGCGGGGGCTACAATGAGCAGTTCTTC
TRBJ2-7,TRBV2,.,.,CASVRGPLEQYF,TGTGCCAGCGTCCGTGGGCCCCTCGAGCAGTACTTC
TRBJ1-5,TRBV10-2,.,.,CASSLGWEQPQHF,TGCGCCAGCAGTCTAGGGTGGGAGCAGCCCCAGCATTTT
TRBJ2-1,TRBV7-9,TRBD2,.,CASSATLAGENNEQFF,TGTGCCAGCAGCGCCACTCTAGCGGGAGAAAACAATGAGCAGTTCTTC
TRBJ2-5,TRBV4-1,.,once,CASSQVTAGPQETQYF,TGCGCCAGCAGCCAAGTTACAGCAGGTCCTCAAGAGACCCAGTACTTC
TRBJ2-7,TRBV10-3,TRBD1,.,CAISVQGQGHYEQYF,TGTGCCATCAGCGTTCAAGGACAGGGACACTACGAGCAGTACTTC
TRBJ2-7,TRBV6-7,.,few,CASSYPQGPSYEQYF,TGTGCCAGCAGTTACCCGCAGGGGCCGAGTTACGAGCAGTACTTC
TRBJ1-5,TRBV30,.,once,CAWNSGGGRFVDNQPQHF,TGTGCCTGGAACTCGGGAGGGGGGCGATTTGTAGACAATCAGCCCCAGCATTTT
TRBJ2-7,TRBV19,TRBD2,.,CASTSAGGPYEQYF,TGTGCCAGTACCTCAGCGGGAGGGCCCTACGAGCAGTACTTC
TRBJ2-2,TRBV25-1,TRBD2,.,CASSEGTRNTGELFF,TGTGCCAGCAGTGAAGGGACTAGGAACACCGGGGAGCTGTTTTTT
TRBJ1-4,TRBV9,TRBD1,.,CASSVRDRGGEKLFF,TGTGCCAGCAGCGTCCGGGACAGGGGCGGTGAAAAACTGTTTTTT
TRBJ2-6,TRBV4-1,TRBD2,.,CASSLVPSSGGRSGANVLTF,TGCGCCAGCAGCCTGGTGCCCTCTAGCGGGGGCCGCTCTGGGGCCAACGTCCTGACTTTC
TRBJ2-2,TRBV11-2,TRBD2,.,CASSPGGASITGELFF,TGTGCCAGCAGCCCGGGGGGAGCGAGTATCACCGGGGAGCTGTTTTTT
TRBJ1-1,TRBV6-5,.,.,CAIYGGFAEAFF,TGTGCCATTTACGGGGGATTCGCTGAAGCTTTCTTT
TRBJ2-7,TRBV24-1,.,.,CATSDLSRGQIYEQYF,TGTGCCACCAGTGATTTGAGTCGCGGACAGATCTACGAGCAGTACTTC
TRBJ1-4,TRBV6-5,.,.,CASGTILTNEKLFF,TGTGCCAGTGGGACTATTCTCACTAATGAAAAACTGTTTTTT
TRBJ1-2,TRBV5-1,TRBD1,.,CASNPGGTGNYGYTF,TGCGCCAGCAACCCCGGCGGGACAGGGAACTATGGCTACACCTTC
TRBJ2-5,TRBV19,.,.,CATLQPGTAKETQYF,TGTGCCACCCTCCAACCCGGAACAGCTAAAGAGACCCAGTACTTC
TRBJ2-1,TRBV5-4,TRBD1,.,CASSGDRGNYNEQFF,TGTGCCAGCAGCGGGGACAGGGGCAACTACAATGAGCAGTTCTTC
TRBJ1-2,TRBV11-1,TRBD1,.,CASSLAPGGNYGYTF,TGTGCCAGCAGCTTAGCGCCAGGGGGCAACTATGGCTACACCTTC
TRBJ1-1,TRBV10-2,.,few,CASKQPSNTEAFF,TGCGCCAGCAAACAACCGTCGAACACTGAAGCTTTCTTT
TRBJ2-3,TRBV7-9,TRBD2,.,CASSLPAVRGGDTQYF,TGTGCCAGCAGCCTCCCGGCTGTACGGGGGGGAGATACGCAGTATTTT
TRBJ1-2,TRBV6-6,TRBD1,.,CASSRQGLDGYTF,TGTGCCAGCAGCCGACAGGGCTTGGATGGCTACACCTTC
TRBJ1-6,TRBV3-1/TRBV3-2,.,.,CASSQGLPQTSSYNSPLHF,TGTGCCAGCAGCCAAGGACTCCCACAAACAAGCTCCTATAATTCACCCCTCCACTTT
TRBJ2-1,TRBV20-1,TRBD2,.,CSASPLAGGADEQFF,TGCAGTGCTAGTCCTCTAGCGGGAGGGGCCGATGAGCAGTTCTTC
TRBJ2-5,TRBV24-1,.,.,CATSDRNTGSPETQYF,TGTGCCACCAGTGATCGCAATACAGGGTCTCCAGAGACCCAGTACTTC
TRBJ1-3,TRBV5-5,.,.,CASSLWGDPIPGNTIYF,TGTGCCAGCAGCTTGTGGGGGGACCCCATCCCTGGAAACACCATATATTTT
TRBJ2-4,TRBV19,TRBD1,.,CASSITGGLNIQYF,TGTGCCAGTAGTATCACAGGGGGTCTAAACATTCAGTACTTC
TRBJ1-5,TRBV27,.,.,CASSLSRQTNQPQHF,TGTGCCAGCAGTTTATCGCGACAGACCAATCAGCCCCAGCATTTT
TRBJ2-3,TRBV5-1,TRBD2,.,CASSSSGGPADTQYF,TGCGCCAGCAGCTCGAGCGGGGGGCCGGCAGATACGCAGTATTTT
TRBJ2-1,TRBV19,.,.,CASSVRFLLQNEQFF,TGTGCCAGTAGTGTACGTTTCCTTCTTCAGAATGAGCAGTTCTTC
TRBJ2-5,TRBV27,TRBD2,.,CASLPAGQREIGTQYF,TGTGCCAGCCTCCCCGCGGGGCAGCGGGAGATCGGGACCCAGTACTTC
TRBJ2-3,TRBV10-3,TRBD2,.,CAISVSGITDTQYF,TGTGCCATCAGTGTAAGCGGGATTACAGATACGCAGTATTTT
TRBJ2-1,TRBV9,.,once,CASSVSGGATYNEQFF,TGTGCCAGCAGCGTAAGTGGCGGGGCCACCTACAATGAGCAGTTCTTC
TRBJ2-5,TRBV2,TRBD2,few,CASRTSGETQYF,TGTGCCAGCAGGACTAGCGGGGAGACCCAGTACTTC
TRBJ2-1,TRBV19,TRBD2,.,CASSAGGRSDEQFF,TGTGCCAGTAGTGCCGGCGGGAGGTCGGATGAGCAGTTCTTC
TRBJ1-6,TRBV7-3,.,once,CASSLNSYNSPLHF,TGTGCCAGCAGCTTAAACAGCTATAATTCACCCCTCCACTTT
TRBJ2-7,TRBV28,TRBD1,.,CASSGRRDRGVIGYEQYF,TGTGCCAGCAGTGGGCGTAGGGACAGGGGGGTTATAGGCTACGAGCAGTACTTC
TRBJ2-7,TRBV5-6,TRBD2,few,CASSRGLAGVYEQYF,TGTGCCAGCAGCCGGGGACTAGCGGGAGTCTACGAGCAGTACTTC